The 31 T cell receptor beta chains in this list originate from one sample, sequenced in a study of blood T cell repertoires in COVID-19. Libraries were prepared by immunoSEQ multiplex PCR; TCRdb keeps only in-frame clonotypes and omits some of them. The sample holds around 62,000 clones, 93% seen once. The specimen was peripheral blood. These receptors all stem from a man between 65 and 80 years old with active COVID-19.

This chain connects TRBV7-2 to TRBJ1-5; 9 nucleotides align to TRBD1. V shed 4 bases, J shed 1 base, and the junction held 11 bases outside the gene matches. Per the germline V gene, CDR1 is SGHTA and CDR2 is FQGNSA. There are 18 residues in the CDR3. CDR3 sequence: CASSSSGTGLGSNQPQHF. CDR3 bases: TGTGCCAGCAGCTCCTCCGGGACAGGGTTAGGGAGCAATCAGCCCCAGCATTTT.

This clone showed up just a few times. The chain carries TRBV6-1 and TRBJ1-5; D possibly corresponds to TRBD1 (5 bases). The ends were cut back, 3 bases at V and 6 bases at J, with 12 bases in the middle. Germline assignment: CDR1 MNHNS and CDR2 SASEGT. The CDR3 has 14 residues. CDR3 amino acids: CASSDVGQGQPQHF. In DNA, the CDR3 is TGTGCCAGCAGTGATGTGGGGCAGGGTCAGCCCCAGCATTTT.

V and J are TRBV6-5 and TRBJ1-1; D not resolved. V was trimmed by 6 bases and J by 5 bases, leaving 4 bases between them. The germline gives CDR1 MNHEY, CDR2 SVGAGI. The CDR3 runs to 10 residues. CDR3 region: CASRRTEAFF. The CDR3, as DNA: TGTGCCAGCAGACGGACTGAAGCTTTCTTT.

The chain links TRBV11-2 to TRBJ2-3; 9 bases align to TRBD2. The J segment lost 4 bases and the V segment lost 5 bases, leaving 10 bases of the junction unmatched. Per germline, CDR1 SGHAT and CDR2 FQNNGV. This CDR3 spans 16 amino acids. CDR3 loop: CASSRWAGGNADTQYF. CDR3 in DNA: TGTGCCAGCAGCCGTTGGGCGGGGGGGAACGCAGATACGCAGTATTTT. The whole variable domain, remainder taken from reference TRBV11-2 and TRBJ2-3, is EAGVAQSPRYKIIEKRQSVAFWCNPISGHATLYWYQQILGQGPKLLIQFQNNGVVDDSQLPKDRFSAERLKGVDSTLKIQPAKLEDSAVYLCASSRWAGGNADTQYFGPGTRLTVL.

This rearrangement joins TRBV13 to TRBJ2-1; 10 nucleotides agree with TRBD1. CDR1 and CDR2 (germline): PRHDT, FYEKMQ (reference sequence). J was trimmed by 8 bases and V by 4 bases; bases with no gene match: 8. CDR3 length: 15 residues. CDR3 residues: CASSYRDRGGDEQFF. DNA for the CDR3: TGTGCCAGCAGCTACCGGGACAGGGGCGGGGATGAGCAGTTCTTC.

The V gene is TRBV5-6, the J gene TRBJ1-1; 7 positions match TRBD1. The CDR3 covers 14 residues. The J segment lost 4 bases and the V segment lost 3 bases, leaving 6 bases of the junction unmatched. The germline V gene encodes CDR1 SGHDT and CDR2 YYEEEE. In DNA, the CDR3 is TGTGCCAGCAGCTCGACAGGGTTTCGCACTGAAGCTTTCTTT. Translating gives CASSSTGFRTEAFF.

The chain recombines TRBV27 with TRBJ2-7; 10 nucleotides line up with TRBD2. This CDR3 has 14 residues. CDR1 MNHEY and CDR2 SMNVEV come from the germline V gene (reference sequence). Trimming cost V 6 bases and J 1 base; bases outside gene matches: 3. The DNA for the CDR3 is TGTGCCAGCAGAATTAGCGGGGGGTCCTACGAGCAGTACTTC. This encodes CASRISGGSYEQYF.

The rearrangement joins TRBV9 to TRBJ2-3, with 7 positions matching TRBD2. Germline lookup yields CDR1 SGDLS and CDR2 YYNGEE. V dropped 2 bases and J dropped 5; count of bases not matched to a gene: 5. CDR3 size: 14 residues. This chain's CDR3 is CASSVDLAVDTQYF. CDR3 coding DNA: TGTGCCAGCAGCGTCGACCTAGCGGTAGATACGCAGTATTTT.

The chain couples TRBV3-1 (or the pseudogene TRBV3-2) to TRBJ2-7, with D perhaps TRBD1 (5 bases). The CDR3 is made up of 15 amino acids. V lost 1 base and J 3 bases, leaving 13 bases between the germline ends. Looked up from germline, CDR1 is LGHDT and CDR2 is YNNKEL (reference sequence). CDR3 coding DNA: TGTGCCAGCAGCCAAGGTATCAGGGTGGACTACGAGCAGTACTTC. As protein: CASSQGIRVDYEQYF.

The CDR3 region is CASSYSVTGNQPQHF. CDR3 coding DNA: TGTGCCAGCAGTTACTCTGTGACAGGGAATCAGCCCCAGCATTTT. The genes are TRBV6-5 and TRBJ1-5, with 7 positions matching TRBD1. The V and J ends lost 0 bases and 4 bases, in that order; junction bases with no gene match: 3. The germline gives CDR1 MNHEY, CDR2 SVGAGI. This CDR3 has 15 residues.

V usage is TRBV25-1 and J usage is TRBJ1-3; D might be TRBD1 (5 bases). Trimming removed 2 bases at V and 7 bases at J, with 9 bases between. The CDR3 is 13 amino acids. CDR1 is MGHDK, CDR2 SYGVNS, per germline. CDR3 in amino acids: CASSERTTNTIYF. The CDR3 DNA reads TGTGCCAGCAGTGAACGGACAACGAACACCATATATTTT.

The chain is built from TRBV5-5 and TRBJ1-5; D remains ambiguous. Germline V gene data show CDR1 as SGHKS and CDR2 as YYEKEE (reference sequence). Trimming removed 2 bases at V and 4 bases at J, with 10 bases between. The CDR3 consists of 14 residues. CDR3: CASSFGPGNQPQHF. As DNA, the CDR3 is TGTGCCAGCAGCTTCGGCCCGGGGAATCAGCCCCAGCATTTT.

CDR3 sequence: CASRPVRSTGELFF. The CDR3 bases are TGCGCCAGCAGACCCGTCCGGAGTACCGGGGAGCTGTTTTTT. This chain uses TRBV5-1 with TRBJ2-2, with unresolved D. The CDR3 totals 14 residues. The V gene's germline CDR1 is SGHRS and CDR2 YFSETQ. Trimming shortened V by 5 bases and J by 5 bases, and 13 bases separated the two germline ends.

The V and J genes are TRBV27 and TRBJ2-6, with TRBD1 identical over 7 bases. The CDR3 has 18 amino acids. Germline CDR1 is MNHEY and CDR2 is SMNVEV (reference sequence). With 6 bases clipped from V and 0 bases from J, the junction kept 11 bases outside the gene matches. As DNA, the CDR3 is TGTGCCAGCAGGAGACAGGGTCTGTTCGACTCTGGGGCCAACGTCCTGACTTTC. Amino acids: CASRRQGLFDSGANVLTF.

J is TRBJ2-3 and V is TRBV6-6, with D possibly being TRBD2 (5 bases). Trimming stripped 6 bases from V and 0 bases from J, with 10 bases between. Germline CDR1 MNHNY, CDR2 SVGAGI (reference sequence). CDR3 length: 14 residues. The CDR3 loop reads CASRTSVSTDTQYF. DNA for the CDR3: TGTGCCAGCAGAACTAGTGTAAGCACAGATACGCAGTATTTT.

The CDR3 DNA reads TGTGCCAGCAGCTTGCCAGGTCAAGAGACCCAGTACTTC. Encoded protein: CASSLPGQETQYF. This chain joins TRBV5-4 and TRBJ2-5; D call uncertain. CDR3 length equals 13 residues. Germline values: CDR1 SGHNT, CDR2 YYREEE (reference sequence). The V gene lost 1 base and the J gene lost 2 bases, with 6 bases spanning the gap. Filled out from reference TRBV5-4 and TRBJ2-5, the complete variable domain reads ETGVTQSPTHLIKTRGQQVTLRCSSQSGHNTVSWYQQALGQGPQFIFQYYREEENGRGNFPPRFSGLQFPNYSSELNVNALELDDSALYLCASSLPGQETQYFGPGTRLLVL.

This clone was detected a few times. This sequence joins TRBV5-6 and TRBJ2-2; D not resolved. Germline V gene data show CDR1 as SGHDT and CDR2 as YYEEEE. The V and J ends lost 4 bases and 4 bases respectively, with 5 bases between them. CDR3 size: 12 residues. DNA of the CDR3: TGTGCCAGCAGCCTTATCACCGGGGAGCTGTTTTTT. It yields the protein CASSLITGELFF.

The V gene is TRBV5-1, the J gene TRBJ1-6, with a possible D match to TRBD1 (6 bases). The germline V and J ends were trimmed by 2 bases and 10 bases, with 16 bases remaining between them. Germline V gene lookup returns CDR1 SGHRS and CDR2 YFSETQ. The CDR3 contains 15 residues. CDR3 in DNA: TGCGCCAGCAGCTTCCAAGGGGACAAAGGGTCACCCCTCCACTTT. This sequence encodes CASSFQGDKGSPLHF.

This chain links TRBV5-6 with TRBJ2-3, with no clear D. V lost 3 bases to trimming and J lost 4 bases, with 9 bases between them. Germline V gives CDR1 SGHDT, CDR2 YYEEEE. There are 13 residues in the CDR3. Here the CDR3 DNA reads TGTGCCAGCAGCTCTATGTATTCAGATACGCAGTATTTT. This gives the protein CASSSMYSDTQYF. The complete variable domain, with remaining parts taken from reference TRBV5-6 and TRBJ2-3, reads DAGVTQSPTHLIKTRGQQVTLRCSPKSGHDTVSWYQQALGQGPQFIFQYYEEEERQRGNFPDRFSGHQFPNYSSELNVNALLLGDSALYLCASSSMYSDTQYFGPGTRLTVL.

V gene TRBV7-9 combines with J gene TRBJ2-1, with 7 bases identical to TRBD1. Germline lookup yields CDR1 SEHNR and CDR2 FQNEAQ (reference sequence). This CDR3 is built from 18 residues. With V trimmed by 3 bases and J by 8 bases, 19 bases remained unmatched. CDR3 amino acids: CASSFLKGAGTAPHEQFF. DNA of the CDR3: TGTGCCAGCAGCTTCTTAAAGGGCGCTGGGACAGCTCCCCATGAGCAGTTCTTC.

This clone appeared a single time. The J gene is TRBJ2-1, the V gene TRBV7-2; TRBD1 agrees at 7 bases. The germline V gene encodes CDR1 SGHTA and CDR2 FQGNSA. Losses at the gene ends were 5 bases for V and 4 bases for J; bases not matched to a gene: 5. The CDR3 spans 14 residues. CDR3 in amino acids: CASSLGQLYNEQFF. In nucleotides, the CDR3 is TGTGCCAGCAGCCTGGGACAGCTATACAATGAGCAGTTCTTC.

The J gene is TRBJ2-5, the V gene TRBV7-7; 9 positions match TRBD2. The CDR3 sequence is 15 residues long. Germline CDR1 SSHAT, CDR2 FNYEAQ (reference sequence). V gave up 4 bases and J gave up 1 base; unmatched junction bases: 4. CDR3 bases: TGTGCCAGCAGCTCGCAGGGACTAGCCCAAGAGACCCAGTACTTC. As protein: CASSSQGLAQETQYF.

As DNA, the CDR3 is TGCGCCAGCAGCTACGGGACAGGGTCCATAGATACGCAGTATTTT. It codes for CASSYGTGSIDTQYF. The chain uses TRBV5-1 and TRBJ2-3, with 9 bases identical to TRBD1. The CDR3 has 15 residues. Germline lookup yields CDR1 SGHRS and CDR2 YFSETQ. Losses at the gene ends were 3 bases for V and 5 bases for J; bases not matched to a gene: 7.

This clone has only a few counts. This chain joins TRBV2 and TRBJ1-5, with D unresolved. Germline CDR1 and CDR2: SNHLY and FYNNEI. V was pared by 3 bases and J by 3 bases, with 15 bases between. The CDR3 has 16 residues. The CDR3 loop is CASSDISLWFNQPQHF. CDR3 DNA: TGTGCCAGCAGTGACATAAGCCTATGGTTCAATCAGCCCCAGCATTTT. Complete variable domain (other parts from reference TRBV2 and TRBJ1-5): EPEVTQTPSHQVTQMGQEVILRCVPISNHLYFYWYRQILGQKVEFLVSFYNNEISEKSEIFDDQFSVERPDGSNFTLKIRSTKLEDSAMYFCASSDISLWFNQPQHFGDGTRLSIL.

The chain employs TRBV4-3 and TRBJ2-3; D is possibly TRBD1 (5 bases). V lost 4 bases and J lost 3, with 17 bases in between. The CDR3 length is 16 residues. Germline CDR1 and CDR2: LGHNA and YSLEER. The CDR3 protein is CASSRGGGARTDTQYF. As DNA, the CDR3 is TGCGCCAGCAGCCGCGGTGGTGGGGCGAGGACAGATACGCAGTATTTT.

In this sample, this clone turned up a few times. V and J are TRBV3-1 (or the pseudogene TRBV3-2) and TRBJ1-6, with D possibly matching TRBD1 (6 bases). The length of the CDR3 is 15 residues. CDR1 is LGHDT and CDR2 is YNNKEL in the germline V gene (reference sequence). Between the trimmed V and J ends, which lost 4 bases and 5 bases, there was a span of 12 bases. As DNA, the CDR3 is TGTGCCAGCAGCCTTACAGGGCTAAATAATTCACCCCTCCACTTT. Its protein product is CASSLTGLNNSPLHF.

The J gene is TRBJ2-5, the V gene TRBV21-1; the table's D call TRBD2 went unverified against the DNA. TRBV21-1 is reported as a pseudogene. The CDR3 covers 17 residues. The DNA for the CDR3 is TGTGCCAGCAGCAAAGCTGAGCTAGCGCCATTACAAGAGACCCAGTACTTC. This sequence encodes CASSKAELAPLQETQYF.

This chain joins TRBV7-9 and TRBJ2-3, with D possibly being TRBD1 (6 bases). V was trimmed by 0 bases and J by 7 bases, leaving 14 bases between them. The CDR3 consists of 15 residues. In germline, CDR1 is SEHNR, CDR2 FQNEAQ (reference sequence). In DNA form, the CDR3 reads TGTGCCAGCAGCTTAGCGATCACAGGGAGACATACGCAGTATTTT. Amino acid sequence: CASSLAITGRHTQYF.

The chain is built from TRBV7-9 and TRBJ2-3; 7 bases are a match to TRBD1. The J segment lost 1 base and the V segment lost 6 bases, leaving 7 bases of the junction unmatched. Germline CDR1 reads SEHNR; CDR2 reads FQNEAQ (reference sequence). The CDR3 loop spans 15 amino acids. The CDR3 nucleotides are TGTGCCAGCAGTCCCCAAACAGGGGGCACAGATACGCAGTATTTT. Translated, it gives CASSPQTGGTDTQYF.

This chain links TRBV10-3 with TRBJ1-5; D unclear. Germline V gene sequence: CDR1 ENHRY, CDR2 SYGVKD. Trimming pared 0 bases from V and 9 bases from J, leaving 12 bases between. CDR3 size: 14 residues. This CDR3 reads CAISESRVQRPQHF. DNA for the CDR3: TGTGCCATCAGTGAGTCGAGGGTCCAAAGGCCCCAGCATTTT.

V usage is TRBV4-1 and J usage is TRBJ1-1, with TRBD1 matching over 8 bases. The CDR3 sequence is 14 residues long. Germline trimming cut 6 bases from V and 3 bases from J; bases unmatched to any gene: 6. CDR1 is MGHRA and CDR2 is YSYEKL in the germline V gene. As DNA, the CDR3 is TGCGCCAGCAGACTGACAGGGGTTCACACTGAAGCTTTCTTT. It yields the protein CASRLTGVHTEAFF.